This TCR beta chain was identified during a study of blood T cells in healthy people across ages. General observations from the study: Diversity of TCR beta per million T cells declined in a roughly linear way with age.

Next came a second PCR, run for about 7 to 12 cycles, which used a sample-barcoded 5' primer along with a J-beta primer mix. Every single cDNA molecule received a tag from a template-switch adaptor with 12 random nucleotides. TCRdb reprocessed the 5' RACE reads via MiXCR and lists one record per CDR3 protein. The repertoire holds roughly 650,000 distinct CDR3 sequences, with roughly 30% as singletons. Remarks on this clonotype: The antigen remains unidentified.

This receptor was identified in a woman over 75 in good health. Sequences were obtained from blood.

CDR3 protein: CSVPPPGAYNERYF. The CDR3 DNA reads TGCAGCGTCCCGCCTCCAGGGGCATACAATGAGCGGTACTTC. The chain is built from TRBV29-1 and TRBJ2-5, with TRBD1 as a possible D gene (6 bases). V was shortened by 6 bases and J by 13 bases, with 27 bases between the two germline ends. CDR3 length: 14 amino acids. Germline V gene data show CDR1 as SQVTM and CDR2 as ANQGSEA.